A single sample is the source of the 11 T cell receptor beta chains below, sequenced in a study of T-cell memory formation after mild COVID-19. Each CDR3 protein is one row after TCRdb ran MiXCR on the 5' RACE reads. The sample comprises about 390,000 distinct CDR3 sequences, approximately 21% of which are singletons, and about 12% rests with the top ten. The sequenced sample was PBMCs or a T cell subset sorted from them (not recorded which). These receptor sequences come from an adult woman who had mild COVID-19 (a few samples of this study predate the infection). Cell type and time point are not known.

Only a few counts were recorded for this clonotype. CDR3 DNA sequence: TGTGCCGTACAGTTCAACACTGAAGCTTTCTTT. Its translation is CAVQFNTEAFF. The chain combines TRBV27 with TRBJ1-1; D gene ambiguous. CDR1 is MNHEY and CDR2 is SMNVEV in the germline V gene (reference sequence). The CDR3 totals 11 residues. V was shortened by 11 bases and J by 2 bases, with 9 bases between the two germline ends.

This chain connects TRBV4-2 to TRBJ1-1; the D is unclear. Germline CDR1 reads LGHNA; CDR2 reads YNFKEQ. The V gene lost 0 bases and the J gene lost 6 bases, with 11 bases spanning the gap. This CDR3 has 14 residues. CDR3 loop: CASSQDPRGAEAFF. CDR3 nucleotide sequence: TGTGCCAGCAGCCAAGATCCCCGCGGGGCTGAAGCTTTCTTT.

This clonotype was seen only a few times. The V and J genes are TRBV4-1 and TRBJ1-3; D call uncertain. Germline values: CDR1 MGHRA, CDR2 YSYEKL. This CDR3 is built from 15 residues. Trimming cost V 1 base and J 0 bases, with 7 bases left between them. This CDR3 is CASSQAGSSGNTIYF. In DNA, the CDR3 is TGCGCCAGCAGCCAAGCCGGAAGCTCTGGAAACACCATATATTTT.

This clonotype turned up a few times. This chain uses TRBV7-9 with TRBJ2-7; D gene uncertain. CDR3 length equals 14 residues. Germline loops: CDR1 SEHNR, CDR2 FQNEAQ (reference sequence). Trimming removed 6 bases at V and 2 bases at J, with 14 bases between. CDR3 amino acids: CASRDERRPYEQYF. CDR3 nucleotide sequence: TGTGCCAGCAGAGACGAGAGGAGACCCTACGAGCAGTACTTC. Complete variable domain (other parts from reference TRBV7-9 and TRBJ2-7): DTGVSQNPRHKITKRGQNVTFRCDPISEHNRLYWYRQTLGQGPEFLTYFQNEAQLEKSRLLSDRFSAERPKGSFSTLEIQRTEQGDSAMYLCASRDERRPYEQYFGPGTRLTVT.

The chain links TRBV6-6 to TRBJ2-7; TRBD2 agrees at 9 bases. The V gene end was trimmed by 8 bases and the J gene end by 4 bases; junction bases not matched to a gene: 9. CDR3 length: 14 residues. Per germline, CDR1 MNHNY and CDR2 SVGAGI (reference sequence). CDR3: CASGEAGGSYEQYF. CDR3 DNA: TGTGCCAGCGGGGAGGCGGGAGGGAGTTACGAGCAGTACTTC.

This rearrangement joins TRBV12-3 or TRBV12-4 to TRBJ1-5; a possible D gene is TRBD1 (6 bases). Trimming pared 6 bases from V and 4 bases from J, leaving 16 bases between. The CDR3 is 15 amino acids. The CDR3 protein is CASSTAQGPNQPQHF. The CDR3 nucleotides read TGTGCCAGCAGCACAGCACAGGGCCCTAATCAGCCCCAGCATTTT.

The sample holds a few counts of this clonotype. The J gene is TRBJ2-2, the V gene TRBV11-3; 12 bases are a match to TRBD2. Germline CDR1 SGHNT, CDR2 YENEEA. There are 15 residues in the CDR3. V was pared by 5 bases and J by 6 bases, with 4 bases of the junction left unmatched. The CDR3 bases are TGTGCCAGCAGCCCCTCTAGCGGGAGGGCCGGGGAGCTGTTTTTT. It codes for CASSPSSGRAGELFF.

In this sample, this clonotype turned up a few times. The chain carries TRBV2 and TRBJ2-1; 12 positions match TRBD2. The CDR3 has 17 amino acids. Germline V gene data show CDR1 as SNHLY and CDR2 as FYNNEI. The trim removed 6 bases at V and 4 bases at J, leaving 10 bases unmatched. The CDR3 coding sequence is TGTGCCAGCAGATACAGCCCTAGCGGGGGGGTGTACAATGAGCAGTTCTTC. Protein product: CASRYSPSGGVYNEQFF.

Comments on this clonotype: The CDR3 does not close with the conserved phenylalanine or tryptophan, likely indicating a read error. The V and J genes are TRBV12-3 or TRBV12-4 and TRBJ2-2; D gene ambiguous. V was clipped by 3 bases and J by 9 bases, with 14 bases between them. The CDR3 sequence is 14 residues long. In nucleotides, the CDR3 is TGTGCCAGCAGTTTGGTTACCTTACCCTGGGAGCTGTTTTTG. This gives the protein CASSLVTLPWELFL.

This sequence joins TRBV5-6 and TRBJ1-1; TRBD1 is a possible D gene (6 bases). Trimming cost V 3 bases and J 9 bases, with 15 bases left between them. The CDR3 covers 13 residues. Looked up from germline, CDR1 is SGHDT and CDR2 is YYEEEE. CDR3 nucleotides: TGTGCCAGCAGCTCGACTTGGGGGCCGCAAGCTTTCTTT. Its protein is CASSSTWGPQAFF.

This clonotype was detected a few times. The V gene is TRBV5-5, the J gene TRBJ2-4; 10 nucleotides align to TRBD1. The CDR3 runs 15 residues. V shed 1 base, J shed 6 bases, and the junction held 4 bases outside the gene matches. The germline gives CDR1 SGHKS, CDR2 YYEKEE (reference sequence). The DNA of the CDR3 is TGTGCCAGCAGCTTGCAGGGACAGGGGATAAACATTCAGTACTTC. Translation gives CASSLQGQGINIQYF.